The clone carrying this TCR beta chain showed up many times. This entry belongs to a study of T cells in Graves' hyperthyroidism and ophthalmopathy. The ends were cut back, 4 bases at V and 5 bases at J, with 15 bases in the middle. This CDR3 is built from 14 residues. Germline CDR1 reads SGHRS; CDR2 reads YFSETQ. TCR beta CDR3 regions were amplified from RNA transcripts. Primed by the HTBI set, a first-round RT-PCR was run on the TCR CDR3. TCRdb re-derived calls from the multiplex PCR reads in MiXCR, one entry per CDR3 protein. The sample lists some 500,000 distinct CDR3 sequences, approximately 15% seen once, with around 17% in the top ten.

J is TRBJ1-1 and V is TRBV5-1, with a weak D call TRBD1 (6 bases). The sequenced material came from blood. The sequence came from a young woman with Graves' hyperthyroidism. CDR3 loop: CASSQNRAKTEAFF. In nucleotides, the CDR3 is TGCGCCAGCAGCCAGAACAGGGCGAAGACTGAAGCTTTCTTT.